The 3 T cell receptor beta chains listed next were all sequenced from one sample in a study of PD-1 blockade in classical Hodgkin lymphoma. Assay used: immunoSEQ multiplex PCR; TCRdb lists only in-frame clones, some missing. The sample records tens of thousands of clones, about three quarters being singletons. All patients experienced relapse after autologous stem cell transplantation, and brentuximab vedotin exposure was variable. The sample consisted of peripheral blood mononuclear cells (PBMCs), taken before the second cycle of nivolumab. These receptors were collected from a human donor with classical Hodgkin lymphoma.

This chain links TRBV27 with TRBJ2-6, with unresolved D. The CDR3 is made up of 14 amino acids. Germline CDR1 MNHEY, CDR2 SMNVEV (reference sequence). Trimming shortened V by 4 bases and J by 0 bases, and 4 bases separated the two germline ends. The DNA of the CDR3 is TGTGCCAGCAGTTCTGCCTCTGGGGCCAACGTCCTGACTTTC. Protein product: CASSSASGANVLTF.

The chain couples TRBV2 to TRBJ2-7; 8 bases map to TRBD2. Germline CDR1 and CDR2: SNHLY and FYNNEI. CDR3 length: 15 residues. Trimming at V came to 8 bases and at J to 5 bases, leaving 14 bases not matched to a gene. The CDR3 DNA reads TGTGCCAGCCTCCTCGAAGGCGGTAGCGGGAACGAGCAGTACTTC. It translates to CASLLEGGSGNEQYF.

The chain uses TRBV6-4 and TRBJ2-4; 11 positions match TRBD2. Germline values: CDR1 MRHNA, CDR2 SNTAGT. The CDR3 runs to 14 residues. V dropped 6 bases and J dropped 9; count of bases not matched to a gene: 7. CDR3: CASSRTSGGAIQYF. The CDR3, as DNA: TGTGCCAGCAGCAGAACTAGCGGGGGCGCCATTCAGTACTTC.